The 20 T cell receptor beta chains below all came from one sample that was sequenced in a study of post-analysis software for immune sequencing data. Broader study findings: About five TRBV segments, including TRBV5-6, TRBV5-1 and TRBV20-1, were more frequent in patients than controls.

Unique molecular identifiers were built into the TCR beta cDNA libraries. TCRdb reprocessed the PCR reads via MiXCR and lists one record per CDR3 protein. Of more than 450,000 distinct CDR3 sequences listed, about a third are singletons. Antigens for these TCRs are unknown. The sequenced sample was blood. Receptors originate from a girl aged 2-17 years with multiple sclerosis.

The V and J genes are TRBV2 and TRBJ2-1; 11 bases line up with TRBD1. CDR3 length: 16 residues. The germline CDR1 and CDR2 sequences are SNHLY and FYNNEI. J gave up 6 bases and V 7 bases, and 11 bases lay outside the gene matches. The CDR3 DNA reads as TGTGCCAGCATATCCGGGGACAGGGGGATCCCCAATGAGCAGTTCTTC. This gives the protein CASISGDRGIPNEQFF.

The V and J genes are TRBV5-1 and TRBJ2-1, with 11 nucleotides matching TRBD2. The J call may be mistaken, given a closer DNA end match to TRBJ2-7. The CDR3 has 19 residues. Germline loops: CDR1 SGHRS, CDR2 YFSETQ. Here the CDR3 reads CASSFLLGTSGYSYNEQYF. DNA of the CDR3: TGCGCCAGCAGCTTCCTCTTGGGGACTAGCGGATACTCCTACAATGAGCAGTACTTC.

The rearrangement joins TRBV9 to TRBJ2-3, with 10 nucleotides matching TRBD2. Germline V gene lookup returns CDR1 SGDLS and CDR2 YYNGEE. The V and J ends lost 4 bases and 4 bases, in that order; junction bases with no gene match: 9. The CDR3 is 16 residues long. The DNA for the CDR3 is TGTGCCAGCAGCTACCGAGCGGGGGGGCTTCCAGATACGCAGTATTTT. Residues: CASSYRAGGLPDTQYF.

The chain is built from TRBV2 and TRBJ1-2, with D possibly matching TRBD1 (5 bases). Trimming took 3 bases from V and 4 from J, leaving 12 bases between them. The CDR3 consists of 14 residues. The germline V gene has CDR1 SNHLY and CDR2 FYNNEI. CDR3 protein: CASSDLGRIYGYTF. The CDR3 nucleotides read TGTGCCAGCAGTGATCTGGGACGGATCTATGGCTACACCTTC.

This chain links TRBV18 with TRBJ2-5; 9 nucleotides line up with TRBD1. This CDR3 has 15 residues. Germline CDR1 is KGHSH and CDR2 is LQKENI. Trimming at V came to 4 bases and at J to 4 bases, leaving 7 bases not matched to a gene. The CDR3 DNA reads TGTGCCAGCTCACGGGACAGGGAGAGGGGAGAGACCCAGTACTTC. It yields the protein CASSRDRERGETQYF.

A few counts support this clonotype. The rearrangement links TRBV7-3 to TRBJ2-3; D remains ambiguous. V was cut by 2 bases and J by 1 base, with 7 bases left in between. This CDR3 contains 14 residues. In germline, CDR1 is SGHTA, CDR2 FQGTGA. CDR3 sequence (DNA): TGTGCCAGCAGCTTATTGAAGGGCACAGATACGCAGTATTTT. Protein sequence: CASSLLKGTDTQYF.

The chain is built from TRBV7-8 and TRBJ2-1; tentative D call: TRBD2 (6 bases). The V end lost 5 bases, the J end lost 5 bases, and 10 bases lay between the germline ends. The CDR3 consists of 13 residues. Germline values: CDR1 SGHVS, CDR2 FQNEAQ. The CDR3 DNA is TGTGCCAGCAGCACCGGGGGAAACAATGAGCAGTTCTTC. This codes for CASSTGGNNEQFF.

The J gene is TRBJ2-1, the V gene TRBV7-2; 8 bases are a match to TRBD1. Germline CDR1 is SGHTA and CDR2 is FQGNSA. V trimming: 0 bases; J trimming: 4 bases; junction bases outside the gene matches: 8. The CDR3 has 17 amino acids. Here the CDR3 DNA reads TGTGCCAGCAGCTTAGCCCCGGACAGGGTGACGTACAATGAGCAGTTCTTC. Translated, it gives CASSLAPDRVTYNEQFF.

The chain has TRBV10-3 and TRBJ2-7, with 9 bases aligning to TRBD1. Germline loops: CDR1 ENHRY, CDR2 SYGVKD. This CDR3 spans 13 amino acids. The junction had 5 bases not matched to a gene; V was cut back by 8 bases and J by 3 bases. Here the CDR3 DNA reads TGTGCCATCGCCGGGACAGGGAGCTACGAGCAGTACTTC. Its protein product is CAIAGTGSYEQYF.

This chain connects TRBV14 to TRBJ2-5; D assignment may be TRBD1 or TRBD2 (5 bases each). This CDR3 is built from 14 residues. Trimming stripped 2 bases from V and 4 bases from J, with 11 bases between. The germline V gene has CDR1 SGHDN and CDR2 FVKESK. CDR3 bases: TGTGCCAGCAGCCAACTATGGGACGGAGAGACCCAGTACTTC. It yields the protein CASSQLWDGETQYF.

This clonotype was observed a few times. This chain connects TRBV20-1 to TRBJ2-5, with TRBD2 identical over 7 bases. The CDR3 has 11 residues. The germline CDR1 and CDR2 sequences are DFQATT and SNEGSKA (reference sequence). The CDR3 sequence is CMWGGEETQYF. The CDR3 bases are TGCATGTGGGGAGGGGAAGAGACCCAGTACTTC.

The J gene is TRBJ2-5, the V gene TRBV10-3; D may be TRBD2 (6 bases). The CDR3 sequence is 14 residues long. Trimming left V 6 bases short and J 5 bases short, with 16 bases between. Germline assignment: CDR1 ENHRY and CDR2 SYGVKD. The chain's CDR3 is CAIRGVAGRETQYF. The CDR3 DNA follows: TGTGCCATCAGGGGAGTGGCGGGGAGGGAGACCCAGTACTTC.

The V call is TRBV6-5, the J call TRBJ1-5; 11 nucleotides match TRBD1. The V gene end was trimmed by 4 bases and the J gene end by 3 bases; junction bases not matched to a gene: 14. The CDR3 runs to 19 residues. In germline, CDR1 is MNHEY, CDR2 SVGAGI. The CDR3 region has the DNA TGTGCCAGCAGTTCCTTACGGACAGGGGGCGAATCCCTCAATCAGCCCCAGCATTTT. Protein sequence: CASSSLRTGGESLNQPQHF.

This clonotype has a handful of counts. The gene calls are TRBV5-1 and TRBJ2-3; weak D call: TRBD1 (5 bases). Germline values: CDR1 SGHRS, CDR2 YFSETQ. V was pared by 9 bases and J by 2 bases, with 16 bases between. This CDR3 has 14 residues. This chain's CDR3 is CATQPGHDTDTQYF. The DNA for the CDR3 is TGCGCCACCCAGCCCGGACACGACACAGATACGCAGTATTTT.

The chain is built from TRBV24-1 and TRBJ1-1, with no clear D. Germline V gene data show CDR1 as KGHDR and CDR2 as SFDVKD. The V end was cut by 4 bases, the J end by 11 bases, with 16 bases between. The CDR3 loop spans 13 amino acids. In DNA form, the CDR3 reads TGTGCCACCAGTGACCAAAGGAACGGTGAGGCTTTCTTT. Protein sequence: CATSDQRNGEAFF.

This chain uses TRBV20-1 with TRBJ1-5; D unresolved. The V and J ends lost 2 bases and 2 bases respectively, with 10 bases between them. The CDR3 length is 14 residues. Germline V gene sequence: CDR1 DFQATT, CDR2 SNEGSKA (reference sequence). In nucleotides, the CDR3 is TGCAGTGCTAGAAACTTGGAGGGCAATCAGCCCCAGCATTTT. Protein: CSARNLEGNQPQHF.

This chain uses TRBV2 with TRBJ2-1; 8 bases agree with TRBD2. This CDR3 has 15 amino acids. V lost 6 bases to trimming and J lost 1 base; unmatched junction nucleotides: 5. Germline CDR1 SNHLY, CDR2 FYNNEI. The CDR3 DNA sequence: TGTGCCAGCAGGGGGACTAGTCTATCCTACAATGAGCAGTTCTTC. Translating it yields CASRGTSLSYNEQFF.

This clonotype was counted between two and nine times. V usage is TRBV29-1 and J usage is TRBJ1-2, with TRBD1 identical over 8 bases. Germline V lookup: CDR1 SQVTM, CDR2 ANQGSEA. The J segment lost 7 bases and the V segment lost 8 bases, leaving 9 bases of the junction unmatched. This CDR3 is built from 12 residues. The CDR3 region is CSTGQGAFGYTF. The CDR3 DNA reads as TGCAGCACCGGGCAGGGGGCGTTTGGCTACACCTTC.

V and J are TRBV20-1 and TRBJ2-1, with TRBD2 matching 13 bases. The better agreement between TRBJ2-7 and the DNA end casts doubt on the J call. This CDR3 has 15 residues. The germline V gene has CDR1 DFQATT and CDR2 SNEGSKA (reference sequence). The CDR3: CSAALTSGGNNEQYF. CDR3 bases: TGCAGTGCTGCCCTGACTAGCGGGGGGAACAATGAGCAGTACTTC.

The J gene is TRBJ1-1, the V gene TRBV20-1; no firm D call. Trimming left V 4 bases short and J 1 base short, with 13 bases between. CDR1 DFQATT and CDR2 SNEGSKA come from the germline V gene (reference sequence). The CDR3 runs 14 residues. The CDR3 reads CSANKGSTNTEAFF. The CDR3, as DNA: TGCAGTGCTAACAAGGGTTCCACGAACACTGAAGCTTTCTTT.